This TCR beta chain was obtained from a study of cytomegalovirus exposure and HLA in healthy donors. Amplification used 60 Vbeta primers and 13 Jbeta primers. Profiling relied on immunoSEQ multiplex PCR, and the TCRdb table lists in-frame clones only, not all of them. The data show fewer than 75,000 clones, about four fifths seen once. Germline loops: CDR1 KGHSH, CDR2 LQKENI. The CDR3 is 15 residues long. With V trimmed by 6 bases and J by 2 bases, 8 bases remained unmatched. This TCR was sampled from a woman aged 25 to 39 in good health and CMV-seronegative. The V gene is TRBV18, the J gene TRBJ2-7; 9 bases align to TRBD1. Input material: PBMCs. The CDR3 reads CASSSRTGDPYEQYF. In DNA form, the CDR3 reads TGTGCCAGCTCGAGCCGGACAGGGGACCCCTACGAGCAGTACTTC. The full variable domain, completed using reference TRBV18 and TRBJ2-7, is NAGVMQNPRHLVRRRGQEARLRCSPMKGHSHVYWYRQLPEEGLKFMVYLQKENIIDESGMPKERFSAEFPKEGPSILRIQQVVRGDSAAYFCASSSRTGDPYEQYFGPGTRLTVT.